These 32 T cell receptor beta chains came from one sample sequenced in a study of Ad26.COV2.S vaccination and SARS-CoV-2 variants (dated by TCRdb to the early 2020s). Reading the label with the study, this specimen's treatment or condition is: 15 to 20 received Ad26.COV2.S at low or high dose, single or two shots; 5 received placebo; per-sample allocation not given. Repertoires of vaccine and placebo recipients were sequenced from samples taken on day 63 after the first injection. Library construction relied on the immunoSEQ multiplex PCR assay. The table comes from immuneACCESS by way of TCRdb, which keeps in-frame sequences with V and J called. Part of the clones is missing from these tables; in studies checked, under half for an unresolved V gene and the rest for unknown reasons. This sample is represented by 350,000 to 500,000 clones; over 75% of them were singletons. The ten largest clones capture about 4% of the sample.

Source: peripheral blood, taken in a trial of Ad26.COV2.S vaccine versus placebo. Receptor source: a person aged 18-60 years who received the Ad26.COV2.S COVID-19 vaccine or a placebo.

Only one count was recorded for this clone. The rearrangement uses TRBV7-2 and TRBJ2-5; maybe TRBD2 (7 bases). The V and J ends lost 2 bases and 4 bases respectively, with 14 bases between them. Per the germline V gene, CDR1 is SGHTA and CDR2 is FQGNSA. The CDR3 covers 15 residues. Here the CDR3 reads CASSLLGGAGETQYF. The CDR3 DNA sequence: TGTGCCAGCAGCTTATTGGGGGGGGCAGGAGAGACCCAGTACTTC. The full variable domain, with the rest looked up from reference TRBV7-2 and TRBJ2-5, is GAGVSQSPSNKVTEKGKDVELRCDPISGHTALYWYRQSLGQGLEFLIYFQGNSAPDKSGLPSDRFSAERTGGSVSTLTIQRTQQEDSAVYLCASSLLGGAGETQYFGPGTRLLVL.

The chain recombines TRBV5-3 with TRBJ2-1; D uncertain. TRBV5-3 is assigned to the ORF class and has an uncertain function. V was trimmed by 4 bases and J by 10 bases, leaving 6 bases between them. The CDR3 is 10 residues long. The CDR3 is CARSTDEQFF. The DNA of the CDR3 is TGTGCCAGAAGCACGGACGAGCAGTTCTTC.

The chain recombines TRBV27 with TRBJ2-7; 9 positions match TRBD1. Germline trimming cut 6 bases from V and 6 bases from J; bases unmatched to any gene: 9. Germline V gene lookup returns CDR1 MNHEY and CDR2 SMNVEV (reference sequence). CDR3 size: 14 residues. CDR3 nucleotides: TGTGCCAGCAGGATCACCGGGACAGGGCTCGAGCAGTACTTC. Protein product: CASRITGTGLEQYF.

The rearrangement uses TRBV6-4 and TRBJ2-2; the D call may be TRBD1 or TRBD2 (6 bases each). The ends were cut back, 6 bases at V and 7 bases at J, with 24 bases in the middle. Germline assignment: CDR1 MRHNA and CDR2 SNTAGT. The CDR3 is 17 amino acids. CDR3: CASSPSFWGAPSGELFF. DNA of the CDR3: TGTGCCAGCAGCCCTAGCTTTTGGGGGGCGCCGAGCGGGGAGCTGTTTTTT.

The J gene is TRBJ2-1, the V gene TRBV13; 8 bases are shared with TRBD1. Germline V CDR1 and CDR2: PRHDT, FYEKMQ (reference sequence). The CDR3 contains 15 residues. V shed 5 bases and J 0 bases; nucleotides not matched to a gene: 3. The CDR3 loop is CASSRTGGSYNEQFF. CDR3 DNA sequence: TGTGCCAGCAGCCGTACAGGGGGCTCCTACAATGAGCAGTTCTTC.

This clone was seen once. The J gene is TRBJ2-1, the V gene TRBV27; D not resolved. Trimming left V 3 bases short and J 4 bases short, with 10 bases between. There are 14 residues in the CDR3. Per the germline V gene, CDR1 is MNHEY and CDR2 is SMNVEV (reference sequence). Here the CDR3 reads CASSLALKYNEQFF. For the CDR3, the DNA is TGTGCCAGCAGTTTGGCCCTGAAATACAATGAGCAGTTCTTC.

V is TRBV13 and J is TRBJ2-2; TRBD2 matches at 11 bases. After removal of 2 bases from V and 0 bases from J, the junction contained 5 bases not matched to a gene. CDR3 size: 18 residues. CDR1 is PRHDT and CDR2 is FYEKMQ in the germline V gene (reference sequence). The CDR3: CASSLMGLADANTGELFF. CDR3 DNA: TGTGCCAGCAGCTTAATGGGACTAGCGGACGCGAACACCGGGGAGCTGTTTTTT. Full variable domain (remainder filled in from reference TRBV13 and TRBJ2-2): AAGVIQSPRHLIKEKRETATLKCYPIPRHDTVYWYQQGPGQDPQFLISFYEKMQSDKGSIPDRFSAQQFSDYHSELNMSSLELGDSALYFCASSLMGLADANTGELFFGEGSRLTVL.

The chain employs TRBV7-8 and TRBJ2-7; a weak D match, TRBD2 (7 bases). Between the trimmed V and J ends, which lost 5 bases and 5 bases, there was a span of 19 bases. Germline CDR1 is SGHVS and CDR2 is FQNEAQ. The CDR3 contains 15 residues. CDR3 sequence: CASSPFRGGADEQYF. CDR3 bases: TGTGCCAGCAGCCCATTCCGTGGGGGGGCGGACGAGCAGTACTTC.

The chain couples TRBV6-4 to TRBJ1-2, with TRBD1 identical over 11 bases. The CDR3 spans 16 residues. In germline, CDR1 is MRHNA, CDR2 SNTAGT. V shed 8 bases and J 6 bases; nucleotides not matched to a gene: 14. CDR3 protein: CASAVSGTGGFDGYTF. CDR3 DNA sequence: TGTGCCAGCGCTGTATCAGGGACAGGGGGATTCGATGGCTACACCTTC.

V is TRBV5-1 and J is TRBJ1-5; perhaps TRBD1 as D (5 bases). Germline CDR1 is SGHRS and CDR2 is YFSETQ. V was trimmed by 1 base and J by 3 bases, leaving 8 bases between them. The CDR3 has 14 residues. The CDR3 DNA reads as TGCGCCAGCAGCTTGCCGGGGGACAATCAGCCCCAGCATTTT. Translation: CASSLPGDNQPQHF.

This chain uses TRBV12-5 with TRBJ2-2; D is unclear. CDR1 LGHNT and CDR2 FRNRAP come from the germline V gene. V lost 3 bases, J lost 4 bases, and 6 bases lay in between. The CDR3 runs to 13 residues. The CDR3 spells CASGFPSTGELFF. The CDR3 DNA follows: TGTGCTAGTGGTTTCCCCAGCACCGGGGAGCTGTTTTTT.

The J gene is TRBJ2-2, the V gene TRBV28; 7 nucleotides agree with TRBD1. The J segment lost 1 base and the V segment lost 8 bases, leaving 13 bases of the junction unmatched. The CDR3 is 17 amino acids. The germline V gene encodes CDR1 MDHEN and CDR2 SYDVKM. CDR3 sequence (DNA): TGTGCCAGCCCCCCCCCTGGGACAGAATGGAACACCGGGGAGCTGTTTTTT. Its protein product is CASPPPGTEWNTGELFF.

This clone was detected a few times. This chain uses TRBV30 with TRBJ2-7; D is possibly TRBD2 (5 bases). Germline-derived CDR1 and CDR2 are GTSNPN and SVGIG (reference sequence). Trimming took 0 bases from V and 6 from J, leaving 9 bases between them. The CDR3 loop spans 12 amino acids. CDR3 amino acids: CAWSVTGFEQYF. CDR3 sequence (DNA): TGTGCCTGGAGTGTAACGGGGTTCGAGCAGTACTTC.

This chain joins TRBV6-5 and TRBJ1-4; 8 bases are shared with TRBD1. V shed 5 bases and J 7 bases; nucleotides not matched to a gene: 6. Germline V CDR1 and CDR2: MNHEY, SVGAGI. The CDR3 has 14 residues. In nucleotides, the CDR3 is TGTGCCAGCAGTCCAGGGGGCGTCAGTGAAAAACTGTTTTTT. Amino acid sequence: CASSPGGVSEKLFF.

The chain recombines TRBV7-2 with TRBJ1-5; D ambiguous. The CDR3 runs to 15 residues. The V gene lost 0 bases and the J gene lost 0 bases, with 6 bases spanning the gap. In germline, CDR1 is SGHTA, CDR2 FQGNSA. CDR3 DNA: TGTGCCAGCAGCTTAGCTCCGAATAGCAATCAGCCCCAGCATTTT. Translated: CASSLAPNSNQPQHF.

The V call is TRBV28, the J call TRBJ1-2, with 9 bases lining up with TRBD1. The J segment lost 0 bases and the V segment lost 6 bases, leaving 14 bases of the junction unmatched. The germline V gene has CDR1 MDHEN and CDR2 SYDVKM. The CDR3 spans 18 residues. The CDR3 here is CASRRTGDPTASNYGYTF. In DNA, the CDR3 is TGTGCCAGCAGACGGACAGGGGACCCTACAGCATCTAACTATGGCTACACCTTC.

The chain carries TRBV19 and TRBJ1-5; D unclear. The CDR3 totals 17 residues. Trimming took 4 bases from V and 2 from J, leaving 18 bases between them. Per germline, CDR1 LNHDA and CDR2 SQIVND (reference sequence). The CDR3: CASSTQWSGNGNQPQHF. The CDR3 DNA is TGTGCCAGTAGTACCCAGTGGTCTGGGAATGGCAATCAGCCCCAGCATTTT.

This clone was detected only a few times. The rearrangement links TRBV19 to TRBJ2-1; 7 bases match TRBD2. This CDR3 comprises 15 residues. Germline values: CDR1 LNHDA, CDR2 SQIVND (reference sequence). V lost 6 bases, J lost 0 bases, and 5 bases stayed unmatched. For the CDR3, the DNA is TGTGCCAGTAGAAGAAGCGGGGTCTCCTACAATGAGCAGTTCTTC. Protein sequence: CASRRSGVSYNEQFF.

The chain couples TRBV4-1 to TRBJ2-3, with a weak D call TRBD1 (6 bases). V gave up 1 base and J gave up 5 bases, with 13 bases separating them. The CDR3 is made up of 15 amino acids. The germline CDR1 and CDR2 sequences are MGHRA and YSYEKL. The CDR3 DNA follows: TGCGCCAGCAGCCAAGTCGCAACCAGGGGAGATACGCAGTATTTT. Translated: CASSQVATRGDTQYF.

This chain links TRBV4-3 with TRBJ1-2; TRBD1 might be the D (6 bases). There are 15 residues in the CDR3. The ends were cut back, 0 bases at V and 8 bases at J, with 16 bases in the middle. Per germline, CDR1 LGHNA and CDR2 YSLEER. The CDR3 sequence: CASSQDTTTGRGYTF. CDR3 in DNA: TGCGCCAGCAGCCAAGACACTACCACAGGGCGCGGCTACACCTTC.

The J gene is TRBJ1-2, the V gene TRBV21-1; the DNA was not used to check the table's D call, TRBD1. TRBV21-1 is designated a pseudogene. There are 16 residues in the CDR3. Here the CDR3 reads CASSLLSGTGVYGYTF. CDR3 bases: TGTGCCAGCAGCTTATTATCCGGGACAGGCGTCTATGGCTACACCTTC.

As regards this clone: Other DNA sequences in the sample encode the same CDR3. The rearrangement joins TRBV18 to TRBJ1-1; D might be TRBD1 (5 bases). There are 13 residues in the CDR3. Trimming stripped 4 bases from V and 1 base from J, with 7 bases between. Per the germline V gene, CDR1 is KGHSH and CDR2 is LQKENI. CDR3 residues: CASSLGQNTEAFF. CDR3 nucleotides: TGTGCCAGCTCACTTGGACAGAACACTGAAGCTTTCTTT.

This clone was observed a handful of times. CDR3 nucleotide sequence: TGTGCCAGCAGCCCGGACAGGGGAGGTCATCAGCCCCAGCATTTT. Translated: CASSPDRGGHQPQHF. The chain has TRBV5-5 and TRBJ1-5, with 9 bases that match TRBD1. The V segment lost 4 bases and the J segment 5 bases; nucleotides outside the gene matches: 7. The CDR3 is 15 amino acids. Germline V CDR1 and CDR2: SGHKS, YYEKEE (reference sequence). The full variable domain, its missing parts supplied by reference TRBV5-5 and TRBJ1-5, is DAGVTQSPTHLIKTRGQQVTLRCSPISGHKSVSWYQQVLGQGPQFIFQYYEKEERGRGNFPDRFSARQFPNYSSELNVNALLLGDSALYLCASSPDRGGHQPQHFGDGTRLSIL.

Only one count was recorded for this clone. The chain employs TRBV24-1 and TRBJ2-2, with a possible D match to TRBD1 (6 bases). Trimming pared 4 bases from V and 3 bases from J, leaving 17 bases between. This CDR3 region has 17 residues. Germline values: CDR1 KGHDR, CDR2 SFDVKD. The CDR3 reads CATSDPTGTGDTGELFF. The DNA of the CDR3 is TGTGCCACCAGTGACCCAACAGGGACGGGCGACACCGGGGAGCTGTTTTTT.

The chain joins TRBV28 to TRBJ2-1, with D possibly TRBD2 on 5 matching bases. V shed 3 bases and J shed 10 bases, with 16 bases lying between them. Germline CDR1 and CDR2: MDHEN and SYDVKM. CDR3 size: 14 residues. CDR3 coding DNA: TGTGCCAGCAGTTTCAACCAGCGCTCGGGGGAGCAGTTCTTC. As protein: CASSFNQRSGEQFF.

The chain recombines TRBV7-9 with TRBJ2-7, with no clear D. The CDR3 is made up of 14 amino acids. The V end lost 5 bases, the J end lost 2 bases, and 13 bases lay between the germline ends. CDR1 is SEHNR, CDR2 FQNEAQ, per germline (reference sequence). The CDR3 reads CASSPSESAYEQYF. The CDR3 DNA is TGTGCCAGCAGCCCCAGCGAGAGTGCCTACGAGCAGTACTTC.

The rearrangement links TRBV19 to TRBJ2-2; 7 nucleotides align to TRBD1. Germline V lookup: CDR1 LNHDA, CDR2 SQIVND (reference sequence). Unmatched junction bases numbered 7, after V lost 5 bases and J lost 4 bases. This CDR3 contains 15 residues. The CDR3 region has the DNA TGTGCCAGTAGTCCTAGGGACAGAACCACCGGGGAGCTGTTTTTT. This translates into CASSPRDRTTGELFF.

V usage is TRBV7-9 and J usage is TRBJ2-1; 10 bases agree with TRBD1. The CDR3 is 15 amino acids. V lost 2 bases, J lost 6 bases, and 4 bases stayed unmatched. Per germline, CDR1 SEHNR and CDR2 FQNEAQ (reference sequence). DNA of the CDR3: TGTGCCAGCAGCTTACCAAGACAGGGGGCCAATGAGCAGTTCTTC. It specifies CASSLPRQGANEQFF.

The gene calls are TRBV7-9 and TRBJ2-7; D unclear. The germline V gene encodes CDR1 SEHNR and CDR2 FQNEAQ (reference sequence). With 2 bases removed from V and 4 bases from J, the gap between germline ends came to 6 bases. The CDR3 has 12 residues. CDR3 bases: TGTGCCAGCAGCTTAAAAGGGTACGAGCAGTACTTC. It encodes CASSLKGYEQYF.

This chain connects TRBV4-3 to TRBJ1-1, with D maybe TRBD1 (5 bases). Between the trimmed V and J ends, which lost 1 base and 3 bases, there was a span of 12 bases. This CDR3 contains 15 residues. Germline CDR1 and CDR2: LGHNA and YSLEER. The CDR3 nucleotides are TGCGCCAGCAGCCAAGTCGCAGGGTGGTACACTGAAGCTTTCTTT. It is translated as CASSQVAGWYTEAFF.

The CDR3 loop is CASSLLAGDQETQYF. CDR3 in DNA: TGCGCCAGCAGCTTACTAGCGGGTGACCAAGAGACCCAGTACTTC. This chain connects TRBV5-1 to TRBJ2-5; 9 positions agree with TRBD2. From germline, CDR1 is SGHRS and CDR2 YFSETQ. The CDR3 consists of 15 residues. V shed 2 bases and J 0 bases; nucleotides not matched to a gene: 2. The full variable domain, its missing parts supplied by reference TRBV5-1 and TRBJ2-5, is KAGVTQTPRYLIKTRGQQVTLSCSPISGHRSVSWYQQTPGQGLQFLFEYFSETQRNKGNFPGRFSGRQFSNSRSEMNVSTLELGDSALYLCASSLLAGDQETQYFGPGTRLLVL.

This chain links TRBV28 with TRBJ1-6; D remains unclear. Germline loops: CDR1 MDHEN, CDR2 SYDVKM. The length of the CDR3 is 13 residues. Trimming removed 4 bases from V and 6 bases from J, with 7 bases in between. CDR3 region: CASSSQANSPLHF. For the CDR3, the DNA is TGTGCCAGCAGTTCCCAAGCTAATTCACCCCTCCACTTT.